Listed here are 8 T cell receptor beta chains from one sample, sequenced in a study of shared clonotypes between healthy human individuals. Sequencing was performed with immunoSEQ multiplex PCR; in TCRdb, only in-frame clones are kept and a portion is missing. This sample has 2,500,000 or so clones; roughly 92% occur once, and the top ten carry under 0.15%. The sample consisted of naive CD4+ T cells sorted from blood. Subset noted: CD45RA+ positively selected. All receptors come from a young man in good health.

This clone appeared once. This chain joins TRBV19 and TRBJ1-5; no clear D gene. The CDR3 length is 17 residues. V was pared by 0 bases and J by 0 bases, with 12 bases between. Germline values: CDR1 LNHDA, CDR2 SQIVND (reference sequence). CDR3: CASSIDPPGYSNQPQHF. In nucleotides, the CDR3 is TGTGCCAGTAGTATAGATCCCCCAGGATATAGCAATCAGCCCCAGCATTTT. The variable domain in full, completed from reference TRBV19 and TRBJ1-5, reads DGGITQSPKYLFRKEGQNVTLSCEQNLNHDAMYWYRQDPGQGLRLIYYSQIVNDFQKGDIAEGYSVSREKKESFPLTVTSAQKNPTAFYLCASSIDPPGYSNQPQHFGDGTRLSIL.

V is TRBV6-6 and J is TRBJ1-1, with a possible D match to TRBD1 (6 bases). This CDR3 is built from 11 residues. Trimming took off 7 bases at V and 5 bases at J, with 8 bases between the two ends. Germline assignment: CDR1 MNHNY and CDR2 SVGAGI (reference sequence). As DNA, the CDR3 is TGTGCCAGCACCCAGGGGACTGAAGCTTTCTTT. The encoded protein is CASTQGTEAFF.

About this clone itself: Other DNA sequences within the sample encode an identical CDR3. The chain joins TRBV7-2 to TRBJ2-7; 12 nucleotides align to TRBD2. V was pared by 3 bases and J by 1 base, with 4 bases of the junction left unmatched. This CDR3 has 16 residues. The germline CDR1 and CDR2 sequences are SGHTA and FQGNSA. As DNA, the CDR3 is TGTGCCAGCAGCTTGGGAGGACTAGCGGGATCCTACGAGCAGTACTTC. This sequence encodes CASSLGGLAGSYEQYF.

The chain combines TRBV5-5 with TRBJ1-2, with 7 bases lining up with TRBD1. This CDR3 contains 15 residues. From germline, CDR1 is SGHKS and CDR2 YYEKEE (reference sequence). The V segment lost 4 bases and the J segment 4 bases; nucleotides outside the gene matches: 10. CDR3 nucleotides: TGTGCCAGCAGCATCGGACAGGTCTCAGGCTATGGCTACACCTTC. Protein product: CASSIGQVSGYGYTF.

In DNA form, the CDR3 reads TGTGCCAGCAGTGAAGCGACACAATTAAACACCATATATTTT. Protein sequence: CASSEATQLNTIYF. The chain uses TRBV6-1 and TRBJ1-3; D remains unclear. V was pared by 0 bases and J by 6 bases, with 9 bases between. CDR1 MNHNS and CDR2 SASEGT come from the germline V gene. The CDR3 sequence is 14 residues long.

The rearrangement uses TRBV7-9 and TRBJ2-7, with D perhaps given as TRBD1 or TRBD2 (6 bases each). Trimming pared 1 base from V and 1 base from J, leaving 11 bases between. The germline V gene encodes CDR1 SEHNR and CDR2 FQNEAQ (reference sequence). This CDR3 is 15 amino acids long. Here the CDR3 DNA reads TGTGCCAGCAGCTTAGGGGGGGACATTTCCTACGAGCAGTACTTC. Encoded protein: CASSLGGDISYEQYF.

This chain uses TRBV5-6 with TRBJ2-5, with D possibly matching TRBD1 (6 bases). CDR1 SGHDT and CDR2 YYEEEE come from the germline V gene. Trimming removed 4 bases at V and 2 bases at J, with 15 bases between. This CDR3 contains 15 residues. For the CDR3, the DNA is TGTGCCAGCAGCCTCTCACAGGGAATACAAGAGACCCAGTACTTC. The encoded protein is CASSLSQGIQETQYF.

This rearrangement joins TRBV7-9 to TRBJ1-4; TRBD1 might be the D (5 bases). The CDR3 totals 15 residues. Germline assignment: CDR1 SEHNR and CDR2 FQNEAQ (reference sequence). V was clipped by 4 bases and J by 8 bases, with 17 bases between them. The CDR3 DNA is TGTGCCAGCAGCTCCGGGGGAGGGATGAAAGAAAAACTGTTTTTT. This sequence encodes CASSSGGGMKEKLFF.